Following are 27 T cell receptor beta chains from one sample sequenced in a study of CD8+CD57+ T cells in acquired aplastic anemia. Patients picked for sequencing had shown CD8+CD57+ cell expansion detected by flow cytometry. The study profiled TCR beta VDJ and CDR3 using genomic DNA as template. One entry per CDR3 protein results from TCRdb running MiXCR on the reads. This table has 200,000 to 300,000 distinct CDR3 sequences, about 44% appearing once. Sequencing used sorted CD4+, CD8+, or CD8+CD57+ T cells (not recorded which) from PBMCs. The origin of the receptors is a human donor with aplastic anemia.

This chain connects TRBV7-9 to TRBJ2-5, with D hard to call. The CDR3 runs 13 residues. The V and J ends lost 7 bases and 5 bases respectively, with 14 bases between them. Per germline, CDR1 SEHNR and CDR2 FQNEAQ (reference sequence). CDR3 sequence: CASTTLVRETQYF. Here the CDR3 DNA reads TGTGCCAGCACAACACTGGTGCGGGAGACCCAGTACTTC.

This clonotype has a handful of counts. This chain links TRBV2 with TRBJ1-6; TRBD1 agrees at 7 bases. The CDR3 length is 14 residues. The germline CDR1 and CDR2 sequences are SNHLY and FYNNEI. Trimming removed 6 bases from V and 10 bases from J; junction bases left unmatched: 9. For the CDR3, the DNA is TGTGCCAGCAGGGGGGACAGTCGAGGATCACCCCTCCACTTT. The encoded protein is CASRGDSRGSPLHF.

This clonotype was seen repeatedly, ten times or more. The V and J genes are TRBV20-1 and TRBJ2-5; no reliable D call. This CDR3 has 12 amino acids. Trimming cost V 2 bases and J 5 bases, with 9 bases left between them. CDR1 and CDR2 (germline): DFQATT, SNEGSKA (reference sequence). CDR3 nucleotides: TGCAGTGCTAGACGAACTGGGGAGACCCAGTACTTC. Translating gives CSARRTGETQYF.

The sample holds many counts of this clonotype. The chain employs TRBV29-1 and TRBJ1-2; 8 nucleotides match TRBD1. The V gene end was trimmed by 4 bases and the J gene end by 4 bases; junction bases not matched to a gene: 11. CDR1 is SQVTM and CDR2 is ANQGSEA in the germline V gene. This CDR3 spans 15 amino acids. The CDR3 reads CSVGDFGQGGYGYTF. Written as DNA, the CDR3 is TGCAGCGTTGGAGATTTCGGACAGGGAGGCTATGGCTACACCTTC.

This clonotype was seen many times. V is TRBV29-1 and J is TRBJ2-1; 8 bases are shared with TRBD2. Germline CDR1 reads SQVTM; CDR2 reads ANQGSEA. Unmatched junction bases numbered 3, after V lost 5 bases and J lost 6 bases. The CDR3 has 12 amino acids. The CDR3 nucleotides read TGCAGCGTTCGGGGGGGGGGCAATGAGCAGTTCTTC. This codes for CSVRGGGNEQFF.

The chain has TRBV25-1 and TRBJ2-3, with D maybe TRBD2 (7 bases). The CDR3 is 14 residues long. V was trimmed by 11 bases and J by 4 bases, leaving 19 bases between them. Germline assignment: CDR1 MGHDK and CDR2 SYGVNS. The CDR3 coding sequence is TGTGCCGGGGAGGGGGGGGGGGCTCCAGATACGCAGTATTTT. The encoded protein is CAGEGGGAPDTQYF.

The chain is built from TRBV5-1 and TRBJ2-3; TRBD2 matches 10 bases. Germline V gives CDR1 SGHRS, CDR2 YFSETQ. The CDR3 spans 18 residues. After removal of 0 bases from V and 8 bases from J, the junction contained 15 bases not matched to a gene. CDR3 nucleotide sequence: TGCGCCAGCAGCTTGGAGCTAGCGGGAGTCACTAGCTCAGGTACGCAGTATTTT. This translates into CASSLELAGVTSSGTQYF. The variable domain in full, with the rest retrieved from reference TRBV5-1 and TRBJ2-3, is KAGVTQTPRYLIKTRGQQVTLSCSPISGHRSVSWYQQTPGQGLQFLFEYFSETQRNKGNFPGRFSGRQFSNSRSEMNVSTLELGDSALYLCASSLELAGVTSSGTQYFGPGTRLTVL.

The CDR3 loop is CAWSVHNRAYQPQHF. The CDR3 DNA reads TGTGCCTGGAGTGTACATAACAGGGCGTATCAGCCCCAGCATTTT. This chain links TRBV30 with TRBJ1-5, with D maybe TRBD1 (6 bases). Germline values: CDR1 GTSNPN, CDR2 SVGIG (reference sequence). Trimming removed 0 bases from V and 5 bases from J, with 14 bases in between. The length of the CDR3 is 15 residues.

V is TRBV10-3 and J is TRBJ2-7, with 12 bases that match TRBD2. The germline V gene has CDR1 ENHRY and CDR2 SYGVKD. The CDR3 consists of 16 residues. CDR3 loop: CASSDVGLAGLYEQYV. CDR3 bases: TGTGCCAGCAGTGATGTAGGACTAGCGGGGCTCTACGAGCAGTACGTC.

This clonotype showed up just a few times. The chain carries TRBV12-3 or TRBV12-4 and TRBJ2-1; 7 bases fit TRBD1. This CDR3 contains 15 residues. V lost 4 bases and J lost 5; bases outside the gene matches: 8. The CDR3 loop is CASSYGTVYNNEQFF. The CDR3, as DNA: TGTGCCAGCAGTTACGGGACAGTGTATAACAATGAGCAGTTCTTC.

V is TRBV28 and J is TRBJ2-7; 8 nucleotides match TRBD2. CDR3 length: 13 residues. With 4 bases clipped from V and 4 bases from J, the junction kept 3 bases outside the gene matches. Germline CDR1 reads MDHEN; CDR2 reads SYDVKM. CDR3 sequence reads: CASSSAGAYEQYF. The CDR3 coding sequence is TGTGCCAGCAGTTCAGCGGGAGCATACGAGCAGTACTTC.

The V call is TRBV2, the J call TRBJ1-1; D call uncertain. The CDR3 loop spans 13 amino acids. Germline V CDR1 and CDR2: SNHLY, FYNNEI. Trimming left V 1 base short and J 5 bases short, with 8 bases between. CDR3 in amino acids: CASSEGPMTEAFF. For the CDR3, the DNA is TGTGCCAGCAGTGAAGGTCCGATGACTGAAGCTTTCTTT.

Many counts were recorded for this clonotype. This chain connects TRBV20-1 to TRBJ1-2; tentative D call: TRBD1 (5 bases). Germline V lookup: CDR1 DFQATT, CDR2 SNEGSKA (reference sequence). The V gene lost 0 bases and the J gene lost 4 bases, with 12 bases spanning the gap. This CDR3 comprises 14 residues. The CDR3 region has the DNA TGCAGTGCTAGAGATACGGACACCGTCTATGGCTACACCTTC. As protein: CSARDTDTVYGYTF.

In the case of this clonotype: At one of its ends the junction is not consistent with the germline gene, which may arise from a read error. The chain employs TRBV10-1 and TRBJ1-1; tentative D call: TRBD1 (5 bases). The V gene's germline CDR1 is WNHNN and CDR2 SYGVQD (reference sequence). The CDR3 loop spans 12 amino acids. The CDR3 protein is CAISESGTEAFF. CDR3 coding DNA: TGTGCCATCAGTGAGTCAGGGACTGAAGCTTTCTTT.

V gene TRBV15 combines with J gene TRBJ2-7, with D perhaps matching TRBD2 (7 bases). Germline V CDR1 and CDR2: LNHNV, YYDKDF (reference sequence). Trimming took 1 base from V and 3 from J, leaving 13 bases between them. The CDR3 extends over 15 amino acids. In nucleotides, the CDR3 is TGTGCCACCAGCAGAGCCCAGGGGAGGGACTACGAGCAGTACTTC. Its protein product is CATSRAQGRDYEQYF.

As for this clonotype: The DNA is left out, because the CDR3 cannot be placed on it with certainty; the CDR3 is given as TCRdb lists it. The chain is built from TRBV10-1 and TRBJ2-2; the DNA was not compared with TRBD2, the D call given in the table. The CDR3 totals 19 residues, both ends included. Looked up from germline, CDR1 is WNHNN and CDR2 is SYGVQD (reference sequence). CDR3 sequence: CASSDGGPSYEQYFGELFF.

As concerns this clonotype: A read error may explain this, as a much larger clone is one base away. The rearrangement links TRBV6-5 to TRBJ1-1; D is unclear. V was trimmed by 2 bases and J by 0 bases, leaving 7 bases between them. Germline loops: CDR1 MNHEY, CDR2 SVGAGI. This CDR3 comprises 14 residues. Written as DNA, the CDR3 is TGTGCCAGCAGTTACGAGGGTGTGAACACTGAAGCTTTCTTT. Encoded protein: CASSYEGVNTEAFF.

This clonotype was seen ten or more times. The chain joins TRBV7-8 to TRBJ1-2; D gene ambiguous. V lost 9 bases and J 5 bases, leaving 13 bases between the germline ends. The CDR3 length is 12 residues. The germline V gene encodes CDR1 SGHVS and CDR2 FQNEAQ. CDR3 amino acids: CARTAVAYGYTF. The CDR3 coding sequence is TGTGCCAGGACTGCGGTAGCTTATGGCTACACCTTC.

This clonotype was observed a few times. A clone one base away is much larger, so this may be a read error. The chain has TRBV7-9 and TRBJ1-2, with D perhaps TRBD1 (5 bases). This CDR3 spans 13 amino acids. Germline CDR1 and CDR2: SEHNR and FQNEAQ (reference sequence). The CDR3, as DNA: TGTGCCACCAGCTCCCCCGGGACTCATGGCTACACCTTC. Protein sequence: CATSSPGTHGYTF.

This clonotype has just a few counts. This may be a read error, as it is one base from a much larger clone. Without the conserved terminal phenylalanine or tryptophan, this CDR3 likely stems from a read error. The chain carries TRBV9 and TRBJ2-3, with 8 nucleotides matching TRBD1. The germline CDR1 and CDR2 sequences are SGDLS and YYNGEE. The CDR3 extends over 16 amino acids. V shed 4 bases and J 4 bases; nucleotides not matched to a gene: 11. The CDR3 protein is CASSPRTGNLADTQYL. Written as DNA, the CDR3 is TGTGCCAGCAGCCCGAGGACAGGGAATCTGGCAGATACGCAGTATCTT.

The chain joins TRBV24-1 to TRBJ2-7, with 7 bases that match TRBD1. This CDR3 has 15 residues. CDR1 is KGHDR, CDR2 SFDVKD, per germline. With V trimmed by 5 bases and J by 5 bases, 11 bases remained unmatched. DNA for the CDR3: TGTGCCACCAGTGTCTCGACAGGGAAGAGCGACGAGCAGTACGTC. Residues: CATSVSTGKSDEQYV.

The chain links TRBV7-8 to TRBJ2-5, with D unresolved. The CDR3 consists of 12 residues. Trimming stripped 5 bases from V and 1 base from J, with 5 bases between. Germline V gives CDR1 SGHVS, CDR2 FQNEAQ. The CDR3 nucleotides are TGTGCCAGCAGCCGAATCCAAGAGACCCAGTACTTC. Its protein is CASSRIQETQYF.

This clonotype appeared many times. The V call is TRBV20-1, the J call TRBJ1-4; D is unresolved. The germline CDR1 and CDR2 sequences are DFQATT and SNEGSKA (reference sequence). The CDR3 is 15 residues long. The V gene lost 0 bases and the J gene lost 6 bases, with 14 bases spanning the gap. In DNA, the CDR3 is TGCAGTGCTAGAGATACTCAGACGACATATGAAAAACTGTTTTTT. This encodes CSARDTQTTYEKLFF.

J is TRBJ1-2 and V is TRBV4-2; D call uncertain. Trimming stripped 4 bases from V and 4 bases from J, with 7 bases between. There are 12 residues in the CDR3. Germline-derived CDR1 and CDR2 are LGHNA and YNFKEQ. The CDR3 is CASSRDGYGYTF. CDR3 DNA sequence: TGTGCCAGCAGCCGAGATGGCTATGGCTACACCTTC.

This clonotype was seen ten or more times. At one end the junction does not follow the germline gene, possibly because of a read error. This sequence joins TRBV19 and TRBJ2-5, with D perhaps TRBD1 (7 bases). From germline, CDR1 is LNHDA and CDR2 SQIVND (reference sequence). The length of the CDR3 is 14 residues. The CDR3 sequence is CASREGAGWETQYF. The CDR3 DNA follows: TGTGCGAGTAGAGAGGGGGCGGGATGGGAGACCCAGTACTTC.

The chain has TRBV20-1 and TRBJ1-2, with 10 positions matching TRBD1. The V and J ends lost 3 bases and 4 bases, in that order; junction bases with no gene match: 11. Germline V lookup: CDR1 DFQATT, CDR2 SNEGSKA (reference sequence). This CDR3 has 16 residues. CDR3 sequence (DNA): TGCAGTGCTAGTGACAGGGGGCGCGGGGTAGGCTATGGCTACACCTTC. It translates to CSASDRGRGVGYGYTF.

The chain links TRBV24-1 to TRBJ1-5; tentative D call: TRBD1 (6 bases). CDR1 and CDR2 (germline): KGHDR, SFDVKD. This CDR3 has 15 residues. Trimming shortened V by 4 bases and J by 2 bases, and 11 bases separated the two germline ends. The CDR3 is CATSDGGGGNQPQHF. The CDR3 DNA is TGTGCCACCAGTGACGGTGGGGGCGGCAATCAGCCCCAGCATTTT.